Below are 2 T cell receptor beta chains sequenced from a single sample in a study of T cell repertoires in cytomegalovirus infection. These receptors' targets are unknown. TCRdb independently ran MiXCR on the reads; one entry per CDR3 protein. The sample lists 62,000 or so distinct CDR3 sequences, roughly 21% occurring once. The specimen was CD8+ T cells from cultured PBMCs, collected from culture after CMV antigen stimulation. The receptors were gathered from a human donor in good health (CMV status not recorded). Some clones in this sample may be carry-over from other donors' samples.

The V and J genes are TRBV7-9 and TRBJ1-5, with D uncertain. CDR3 length equals 16 residues. Germline V gene data show CDR1 as SEHNR and CDR2 as FQNEAQ (reference sequence). V lost 1 base to trimming and J lost 3 bases, with 13 bases between them. Here the CDR3 reads CASSLGTVASNQPQHF. For the CDR3, the DNA is TGTGCCAGCAGCTTAGGAACGGTTGCCTCCAATCAGCCCCAGCATTTT.

The chain combines TRBV6-1 with TRBJ1-2; D remains ambiguous. V lost 7 bases to trimming and J lost 4 bases, with 13 bases between them. The CDR3 loop spans 13 amino acids. Germline V gene data show CDR1 as MNHNS and CDR2 as SASEGT. The CDR3 sequence: CASKLGRPYGYTF. The CDR3 DNA is TGTGCCAGCAAATTAGGACGGCCCTATGGCTACACCTTC.